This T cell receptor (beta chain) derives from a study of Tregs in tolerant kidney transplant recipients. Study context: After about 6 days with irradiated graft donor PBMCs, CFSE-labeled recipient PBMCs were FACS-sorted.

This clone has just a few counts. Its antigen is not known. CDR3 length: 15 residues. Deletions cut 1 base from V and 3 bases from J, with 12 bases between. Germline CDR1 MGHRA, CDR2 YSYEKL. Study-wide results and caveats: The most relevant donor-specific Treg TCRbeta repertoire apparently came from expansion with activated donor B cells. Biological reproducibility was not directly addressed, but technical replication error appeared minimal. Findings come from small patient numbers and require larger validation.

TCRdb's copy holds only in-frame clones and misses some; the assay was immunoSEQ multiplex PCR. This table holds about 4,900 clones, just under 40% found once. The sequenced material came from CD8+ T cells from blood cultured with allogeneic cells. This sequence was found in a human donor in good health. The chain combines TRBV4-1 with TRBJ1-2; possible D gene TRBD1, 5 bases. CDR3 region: CASSQAGGGDYGYTF. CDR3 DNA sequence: TGCGCCAGCAGCCAAGCTGGGGGTGGGGACTATGGCTACACCTTC.